Presented here are 10 T cell receptor beta chains from one specimen sequenced in a study of blood T cell repertoires in COVID-19. Repertoires were generated with immunoSEQ multiplex PCR, while TCRdb's copy carries only in-frame clones and drops some. The sample carries about 100,000 clones, 88% recorded once. The sequencing input was peripheral blood. The receptor set was obtained from a human donor in a cohort sampled during active COVID-19.

CDR3 sequence (DNA): TGCGCCAGCAGCCTAAATACAGGGAGTAGATCCTACGAGCAGTACTTC. Translated: CASSLNTGSRSYEQYF. This chain connects TRBV5-1 to TRBJ2-7, with D possibly matching TRBD1 (6 bases). V was shortened by 4 bases and J by 1 base, with 18 bases between the two germline ends. The CDR3 length is 16 residues. The germline V gene encodes CDR1 SGHRS and CDR2 YFSETQ.

The chain recombines TRBV30 with TRBJ1-2, with 8 bases lining up with TRBD1. The CDR3 runs 14 residues. V dropped 4 bases and J dropped 7; count of bases not matched to a gene: 11. The germline gives CDR1 GTSNPN, CDR2 SVGIG (reference sequence). The CDR3 region has the DNA TGTGCCTGGACCCGGGGGCCAGGGGGCTTTGGCTACACCTTC. Translated, it gives CAWTRGPGGFGYTF. Full variable domain (outside the CDR3, taken from reference TRBV30 and TRBJ1-2): SQTIHQWPATLVQPVGSPLSLECTVEGTSNPNLYWYRQAAGRGLQLLFYSVGIGQISSEVPQNLSASRPQDRQFILSSKKLLLSDSGFYLCAWTRGPGGFGYTFGSGTRLTVV.

The rearrangement uses TRBV27 and TRBJ2-7; D is ambiguous. Germline lookup yields CDR1 MNHEY and CDR2 SMNVEV (reference sequence). This CDR3 comprises 15 residues. V dropped 8 bases and J dropped 5 bases, with 22 bases sitting between them. The CDR3 loop is CASGQRTIVVHEQYF. CDR3 coding DNA: TGTGCCAGCGGGCAAAGAACCATAGTTGTCCACGAGCAGTACTTC.

This clone was observed many times. V gene TRBV27 combines with J gene TRBJ1-5, with a possible D match to TRBD1 (5 bases). Trimming cost V 2 bases and J 3 bases, with 14 bases left between them. There are 16 residues in the CDR3. Per germline, CDR1 MNHEY and CDR2 SMNVEV (reference sequence). CDR3 in amino acids: CASSLTPVTANQPQHF. CDR3 DNA: TGTGCCAGCAGTTTAACCCCTGTGACAGCCAATCAGCCCCAGCATTTT.

This CDR3 is CATSDPQGAGYGYTF. Written as DNA, the CDR3 is TGTGCCACCAGTGATCCCCAGGGGGCGGGCTATGGCTACACCTTC. The chain couples TRBV24-1 to TRBJ1-2; 8 bases fit TRBD1. The CDR3 consists of 15 residues. Germline loops: CDR1 KGHDR, CDR2 SFDVKD. The trim removed 3 bases at V and 4 bases at J, leaving 6 bases unmatched.

The rearrangement links TRBV2 to TRBJ2-3; D is uncertain. V was clipped by 2 bases and J by 6 bases, with 9 bases between them. The CDR3 totals 13 residues. Germline V gene data show CDR1 as SNHLY and CDR2 as FYNNEI. The CDR3 loop is CASSERLSDTQYF. In DNA form, the CDR3 reads TGTGCCAGCAGTGAACGTCTTTCGGATACGCAGTATTTT.

This clone was counted only a few times. This sequence joins TRBV5-4 and TRBJ2-7; maybe TRBD2 (6 bases). The germline CDR1 and CDR2 sequences are SGHNT and YYREEE (reference sequence). The CDR3 contains 13 residues. V gave up 5 bases and J gave up 4 bases, with 13 bases separating them. The CDR3: CASSFPGEYEQYF. DNA of the CDR3: TGTGCCAGCAGTTTTCCGGGGGAATACGAGCAGTACTTC.

V and J are TRBV27 and TRBJ2-3, with D perhaps matching TRBD2 (5 bases). Germline values: CDR1 MNHEY, CDR2 SMNVEV (reference sequence). Trimming removed 6 bases at V and 2 bases at J, with 12 bases between. The CDR3 is made up of 14 amino acids. This chain's CDR3 is CASRRELNTDTQYF. The DNA of the CDR3 is TGTGCCAGCAGGAGGGAGCTAAACACAGATACGCAGTATTTT.

The CDR3 DNA follows: TGTGCCAGCACCAAAATTCAGGCACAGGGGGGTTCTGCGGACAATGAGCAGTTCTTC. It yields the protein CASTKIQAQGGSADNEQFF. V is TRBV4-2 and J is TRBJ2-1; 8 bases line up with TRBD1. Germline assignment: CDR1 LGHNA and CDR2 YNFKEQ. There are 19 residues in the CDR3. V was pared by 7 bases and J by 5 bases, with 22 bases of the junction left unmatched.

The V and J genes are TRBV5-6 and TRBJ1-2; 7 nucleotides match TRBD1. CDR1 and CDR2 from the germline V gene are SGHDT and YYEEEE. V was clipped by 0 bases and J by 5 bases; unmatched bases: 4. The CDR3 is made up of 14 amino acids. The DNA for the CDR3 is TGTGCCAGCAGCTTGGGGGACAGACAATATGGCTACACCTTC. Protein product: CASSLGDRQYGYTF. The entire variable domain, with the rest obtained from reference TRBV5-6 and TRBJ1-2, is as follows: DAGVTQSPTHLIKTRGQQVTLRCSPKSGHDTVSWYQQALGQGPQFIFQYYEEEERQRGNFPDRFSGHQFPNYSSELNVNALLLGDSALYLCASSLGDRQYGYTFGSGTRLTVV.